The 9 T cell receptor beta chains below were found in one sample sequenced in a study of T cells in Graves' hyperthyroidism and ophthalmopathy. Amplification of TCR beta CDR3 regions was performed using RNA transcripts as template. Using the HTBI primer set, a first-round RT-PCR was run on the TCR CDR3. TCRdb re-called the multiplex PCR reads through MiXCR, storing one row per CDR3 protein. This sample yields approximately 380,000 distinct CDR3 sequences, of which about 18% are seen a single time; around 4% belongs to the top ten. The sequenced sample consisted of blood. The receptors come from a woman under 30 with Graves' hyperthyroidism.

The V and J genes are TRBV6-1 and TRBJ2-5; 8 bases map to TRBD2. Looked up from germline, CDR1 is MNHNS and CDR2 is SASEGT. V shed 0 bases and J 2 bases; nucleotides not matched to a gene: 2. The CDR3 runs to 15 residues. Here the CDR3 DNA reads TGTGCCAGCAGTGAAGCTAGCGGGACTCAAGAGACCCAGTACTTC. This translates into CASSEASGTQETQYF.

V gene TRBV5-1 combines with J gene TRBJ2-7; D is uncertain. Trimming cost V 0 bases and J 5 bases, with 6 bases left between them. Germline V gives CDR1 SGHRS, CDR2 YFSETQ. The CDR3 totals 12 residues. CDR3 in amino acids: CASSLEGNEQYF. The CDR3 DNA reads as TGCGCCAGCAGCTTGGAAGGGAACGAGCAGTACTTC.

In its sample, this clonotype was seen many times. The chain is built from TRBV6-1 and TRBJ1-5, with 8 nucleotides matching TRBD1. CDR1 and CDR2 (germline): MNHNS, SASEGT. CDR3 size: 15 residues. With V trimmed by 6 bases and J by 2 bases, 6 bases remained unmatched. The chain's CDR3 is CASSMVGQGNQPQHF. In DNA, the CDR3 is TGTGCCAGCAGCATGGTGGGACAGGGCAATCAGCCCCAGCATTTT.

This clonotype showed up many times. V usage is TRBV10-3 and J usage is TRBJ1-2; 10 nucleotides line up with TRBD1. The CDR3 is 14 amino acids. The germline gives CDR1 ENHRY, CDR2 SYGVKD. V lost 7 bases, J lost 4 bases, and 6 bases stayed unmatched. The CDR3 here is CAIMGTGDAYGYTF. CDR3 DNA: TGTGCCATCATGGGGACAGGGGACGCCTATGGCTACACCTTC.

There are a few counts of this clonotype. The CDR3 nucleotides are TGTGCCAGCAGTTACGACGGGACAGGGTATGGCTACACCTTC. Its protein product is CASSYDGTGYGYTF. The rearrangement links TRBV6-2 or TRBV6-3 to TRBJ1-2, with 9 bases fitting TRBD1. With V trimmed by 2 bases and J by 5 bases, 3 bases remained unmatched. The CDR3 loop spans 14 amino acids. CDR1 MNHEY and CDR2 SVGEGT come from the germline V gene.

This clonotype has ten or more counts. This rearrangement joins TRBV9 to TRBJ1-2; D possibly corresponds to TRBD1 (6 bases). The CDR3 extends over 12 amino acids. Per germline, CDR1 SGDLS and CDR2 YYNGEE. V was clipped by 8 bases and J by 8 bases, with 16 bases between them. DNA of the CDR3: TGTGCCAGTCAGACGGGGGCTGGCGGCTACACCTTC. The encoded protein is CASQTGAGGYTF.

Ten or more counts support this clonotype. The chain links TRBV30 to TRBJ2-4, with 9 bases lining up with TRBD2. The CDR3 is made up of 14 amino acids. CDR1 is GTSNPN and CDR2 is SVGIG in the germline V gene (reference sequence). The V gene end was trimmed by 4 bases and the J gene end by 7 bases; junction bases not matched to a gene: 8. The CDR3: CAWTISGGGNIQYF. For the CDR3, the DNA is TGTGCCTGGACTATTAGCGGGGGCGGGAACATTCAGTACTTC.

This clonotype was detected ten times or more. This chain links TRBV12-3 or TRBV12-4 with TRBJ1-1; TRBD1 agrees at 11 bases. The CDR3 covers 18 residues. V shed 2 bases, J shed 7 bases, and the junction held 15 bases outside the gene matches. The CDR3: CASSLHPPDRGLRVEAFF. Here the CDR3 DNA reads TGTGCCAGCAGTTTACATCCCCCGGACAGGGGGCTTCGGGTTGAAGCTTTCTTT.

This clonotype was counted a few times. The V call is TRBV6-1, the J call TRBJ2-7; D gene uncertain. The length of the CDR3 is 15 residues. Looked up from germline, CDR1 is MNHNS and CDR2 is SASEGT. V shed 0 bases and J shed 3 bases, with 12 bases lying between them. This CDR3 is CASSEAKSVGYEQYF. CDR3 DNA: TGTGCCAGCAGTGAAGCGAAGTCAGTGGGCTACGAGCAGTACTTC.